This T cell receptor beta chain was identified during a study of blood T cell repertoires in COVID-19. Donors of Cohort 3 who recovered were those that had two negative PCRs, clearance, or symptom resolution. Repertoires were generated with immunoSEQ multiplex PCR, while TCRdb's copy carries only in-frame clones and drops some. Here the sample spans about 320,000 clones, 80% to 90% being singletons. The CDR3 totals 15 residues. Germline values: CDR1 KGHDR, CDR2 SFDVKD. Losses at the gene ends were 5 bases for V and 3 bases for J; bases not matched to a gene: 7. The sequencing input was PBMCs or T cells enriched from blood (not recorded which). The V call is TRBV24-1, the J call TRBJ2-3; 7 bases line up with TRBD1. The TCR was taken from a man under 40 who had recovered from COVID-19. CDR3 in DNA: TGTGCCACCAGTGGGTTAGGACAGGCGACAGATACGCAGTATTTT. Protein: CATSGLGQATDTQYF.